The T cell receptor (beta chain) described here comes from a study of blood T cell repertoires in COVID-19. Study-level background: Researchers got acute and convalescent COVID-19 samples from the United States, Italy and Spain.

The repertoire was sequenced with immunoSEQ multiplex PCR; TCRdb's copy has only in-frame clones and lacks some. The repertoire holds tens of thousands of clones, with 80% to 85% as singletons. Seattle patients were enrolled while actively infected and followed longitudinally. Deletions cut 6 bases from V and 0 bases from J, with 12 bases between. This CDR3 has 14 amino acids. Germline CDR1 and CDR2: MDHEN and SYDVKM. The sample consisted of peripheral blood. This sequence was found in a man aged 25-40 years with COVID-19, enrolled during active disease. The gene calls are TRBV28 and TRBJ2-7; D is undetermined. As DNA, the CDR3 is TGTGCCAGCAGGATTCAAAGGAGCTCCTACGAGCAGTACTTC. This sequence encodes CASRIQRSSYEQYF.